Below are 9 T cell receptor beta chains sequenced from a single sample in a study of neoadjuvant anti-PD-1 for oral cavity cancer (dated by TCRdb to the early 2020s). Library generation was performed with the immunoSEQ multiplex PCR assay. The table comes from immuneACCESS by way of TCRdb, which keeps in-frame sequences with V and J called. Part of the clones is missing from these tables; in studies checked, under half for an unresolved V gene and the rest for unknown reasons. The sample profile shows approximately 10,000 clones; roughly three fifths of them were found once. 4% to 5% of the sample is held by the ten biggest clonotypes. According to the study, the label for this sample's time point signals: after neoadjuvant nivolumab, at surgical resection. Sequenced here: PBMCs, sampled after nivolumab (anti-PD-1) treatment. All receptors come from a person between 40 and 80 years old with oral cavity squamous cell carcinoma.

The V call is TRBV2, the J call TRBJ1-2, with D possibly being TRBD1 (6 bases). The CDR3 consists of 12 residues. Germline assignment: CDR1 SNHLY and CDR2 FYNNEI. Trimming removed 6 bases at V and 6 bases at J, with 11 bases between. The CDR3 DNA sequence: TGTGCCAGCAGACCCGGACAGCATGGCTACACCTTC. Protein product: CASRPGQHGYTF.

The gene calls are TRBV7-6 and TRBJ2-1, with TRBD2 identical over 7 bases. Germline V gene lookup returns CDR1 SGHVS and CDR2 FNYEAQ. CDR3 length equals 16 residues. V lost 6 bases, J lost 0 bases, and 8 bases stayed unmatched. For the CDR3, the DNA is TGTGCCAGCAGTCCCAGAGCGGGGCGCTCCTACAATGAGCAGTTCTTC. It is translated as CASSPRAGRSYNEQFF.

The rearrangement uses TRBV2 and TRBJ1-1, with D possibly matching TRBD1 (5 bases). Per germline, CDR1 SNHLY and CDR2 FYNNEI. Trimming cost V 4 bases and J 0 bases, with 15 bases left between them. The CDR3 sequence is 16 residues long. Here the CDR3 DNA reads TGTGCCAGCAGTGGCGGGGGGGGAATGATGAACACTGAAGCTTTCTTT. Residues: CASSGGGGMMNTEAFF.

The chain uses TRBV11-2 and TRBJ2-1; D gene uncertain. V shed 1 base and J shed 0 bases, with 10 bases lying between them. CDR3 length: 16 amino acids. CDR1 is SGHAT and CDR2 is FQNNGV in the germline V gene. CDR3 loop: CASSLGSRSSYNEQFF. CDR3 coding DNA: TGTGCCAGCAGCTTAGGGTCACGCAGCTCCTACAATGAGCAGTTCTTC.

The chain recombines TRBV30 with TRBJ2-1; no firm D call. The CDR3 has 11 amino acids. From germline, CDR1 is GTSNPN and CDR2 SVGIG (reference sequence). V was trimmed by 5 bases and J by 4 bases, leaving 6 bases between them. CDR3 sequence reads: CAWVAYNEQFF. DNA for the CDR3: TGTGCCTGGGTGGCGTACAATGAGCAGTTCTTC. The full variable domain, rest sourced from reference TRBV30 and TRBJ2-1, is SQTIHQWPATLVQPVGSPLSLECTVEGTSNPNLYWYRQAAGRGLQLLFYSVGIGQISSEVPQNLSASRPQDRQFILSSKKLLLSDSGFYLCAWVAYNEQFFGPGTRLTVL.

This clone was observed a few times. The chain is built from TRBV2 and TRBJ1-1; TRBD1 aligns across 7 bases. The CDR3 is made up of 15 amino acids. From germline, CDR1 is SNHLY and CDR2 FYNNEI. V dropped 9 bases and J dropped 6; count of bases not matched to a gene: 16. The CDR3 region has the DNA TGTGCCAGTCCTATGGGGGAAGGGGGCGAGGCTGAAGCTTTCTTT. This sequence encodes CASPMGEGGEAEAFF.

The V and J genes are TRBV20-1 and TRBJ1-2, with unresolved D. This CDR3 contains 11 residues. CDR1 and CDR2 (germline): DFQATT, SNEGSKA (reference sequence). V was shortened by 0 bases and J by 8 bases, with 7 bases between the two germline ends. Written as DNA, the CDR3 is TGCAGTGCTAGAGATCCCGGGGGCTACACCTTC. Translating it yields CSARDPGGYTF.

The chain carries TRBV2 and TRBJ1-5; 8 nucleotides line up with TRBD1. The V and J ends lost 8 bases and 2 bases, in that order; junction bases with no gene match: 11. The CDR3 consists of 16 residues. The germline CDR1 and CDR2 sequences are SNHLY and FYNNEI. The CDR3: CASGDRSLLGNQPQHF. CDR3 nucleotides: TGTGCCAGCGGGGACAGGTCCTTACTGGGCAATCAGCCCCAGCATTTT.

The V and J genes are TRBV19 and TRBJ1-5; 12 bases map to TRBD1. Germline CDR1 LNHDA, CDR2 SQIVND (reference sequence). J was trimmed by 5 bases and V by 5 bases; bases with no gene match: 7. The CDR3 is 16 residues long. The CDR3 protein is CASSPWGQGAYQPQHF. The DNA of the CDR3 is TGTGCCAGTAGTCCTTGGGGACAGGGGGCGTATCAGCCCCAGCATTTT.